The next 19 T cell receptor beta chains were all read from a single sample in a study of beta chain features in type 1 diabetes. General study points: Researchers report that Type 1 diabetes patients had moderately but significantly shorter TCRB CDR3s across all four CD4+ subsets.

Every bit of the isolated RNA underwent reverse transcription, so sequencing read expressed TCRB transcripts. Here immunoSEQ multiplex PCR was the method, and the copy in TCRdb shows in-frame clones only, minus some. The table has about 240,000 clones, over 11% seen once. These TCRs are of unknown antigen specificity. Input material: naive CD4+ T cells from blood. These receptors were obtained from a man aged 25 to 40 with type 1 diabetes.

A few counts support this clone. The gene calls are TRBV4-1 and TRBJ2-7; D is unresolved. The V end was cut by 1 base, the J end by 3 bases, with 7 bases between. This CDR3 comprises 13 residues. Germline lookup yields CDR1 MGHRA and CDR2 YSYEKL. The CDR3 bases are TGCGCCAGCAGCCAAGTTGAACACTACGAGCAGTACTTC. It translates to CASSQVEHYEQYF.

This clone has just a few counts. This chain connects TRBV5-6 to TRBJ1-2; TRBD1 might be the D (5 bases). The CDR3 has 12 amino acids. The V gene's germline CDR1 is SGHDT and CDR2 YYEEEE. The ends were cut back, 2 bases at V and 6 bases at J, with 8 bases in the middle. As DNA, the CDR3 is TGTGCCAGCAGCTTAGGGGTAGATGGCTACACCTTC. Its translation is CASSLGVDGYTF.

This rearrangement joins TRBV27 to TRBJ1-5; D is undetermined. The CDR3 runs 13 residues. CDR1 and CDR2 (germline): MNHEY, SMNVEV (reference sequence). Trimming removed 0 bases from V and 4 bases from J, with 4 bases in between. This chain's CDR3 is CASSLSSNQPQHF. CDR3 bases: TGTGCCAGCAGTTTATCTAGTAATCAGCCCCAGCATTTT.

This clone was found a few times. The chain is built from TRBV27 and TRBJ2-7; D is possibly TRBD2 (7 bases). Trimming removed 2 bases from V and 5 bases from J, with 13 bases in between. There are 14 residues in the CDR3. Germline values: CDR1 MNHEY, CDR2 SMNVEV (reference sequence). CDR3 bases: TGTGCCAGCAGTTTAGGGGGGGCGCGGAACGAGCAGTACTTC. Encoded protein: CASSLGGARNEQYF.

The chain combines TRBV29-1 with TRBJ2-1, with D perhaps TRBD2 (5 bases). Deletions cut 7 bases from V and 0 bases from J, with 13 bases between. Germline lookup yields CDR1 SQVTM and CDR2 ANQGSEA. The CDR3 is 14 amino acids. For the CDR3, the DNA is TGCAGCGCCATGAGAGCGGTCTCCTACAATGAGCAGTTCTTC. Protein sequence: CSAMRAVSYNEQFF.

J is TRBJ2-3 and V is TRBV7-9; D is perhaps TRBD2 (5 bases). CDR1 and CDR2 (germline): SEHNR, FQNEAQ (reference sequence). Trimming took 3 bases from V and 6 from J, leaving 13 bases between them. This CDR3 contains 14 residues. CDR3 in amino acids: CASSLDSDGDTQYF. The DNA of the CDR3 is TGTGCCAGCAGCTTGGACTCCGACGGGGATACGCAGTATTTT. The full variable domain, in which reference TRBV7-9 and TRBJ2-3 provide the parts outside the CDR3, is DTGVSQNPRHKITKRGQNVTFRCDPISEHNRLYWYRQTLGQGPEFLTYFQNEAQLEKSRLLSDRFSAERPKGSFSTLEIQRTEQGDSAMYLCASSLDSDGDTQYFGPGTRLTVL.

The V gene is TRBV9, the J gene TRBJ1-5; D might be TRBD1 (5 bases). The CDR3 totals 14 residues. Germline V gene sequence: CDR1 SGDLS, CDR2 YYNGEE. V lost 7 bases and J 0 bases, leaving 11 bases between the germline ends. CDR3 loop: CASGAPHSNQPQHF. The DNA for the CDR3 is TGTGCCAGCGGGGCACCCCATAGCAATCAGCCCCAGCATTTT.

The genes are TRBV9 and TRBJ1-2; 7 bases are shared with TRBD1. Losses at the gene ends were 4 bases for V and 7 bases for J; bases not matched to a gene: 13. The CDR3 extends over 15 amino acids. Per germline, CDR1 SGDLS and CDR2 YYNGEE. The CDR3 reads CASSSFGQDGGGYTF. As DNA, the CDR3 is TGTGCCAGCAGCTCCTTTGGACAGGATGGGGGTGGCTACACCTTC.

In this sample, this clone turned up a few times. This chain connects TRBV29-1 to TRBJ2-5, with 11 bases aligning to TRBD1. This CDR3 is 12 amino acids long. The germline V gene encodes CDR1 SQVTM and CDR2 ANQGSEA. V was clipped by 8 bases and J by 5 bases; unmatched bases: 4. CDR3 nucleotides: TGCAGCTCACGGACAGGGGGCGAGACCCAGTACTTC. Translated, it gives CSSRTGGETQYF.

This rearrangement joins TRBV9 to TRBJ2-3; D is uncertain. CDR1 is SGDLS and CDR2 is YYNGEE in the germline V gene. Trimming removed 0 bases from V and 2 bases from J, with 10 bases in between. The CDR3 contains 15 residues. For the CDR3, the DNA is TGTGCCAGCAGCGTAGCAGTCAGAAACACAGATACGCAGTATTTT. This sequence encodes CASSVAVRNTDTQYF.

This clone was counted between two and nine times. The rearrangement joins TRBV19 to TRBJ1-1, with D unresolved. CDR1 LNHDA and CDR2 SQIVND come from the germline V gene (reference sequence). CDR3 length equals 14 residues. Between the trimmed V and J ends, which lost 3 bases and 4 bases, there was a span of 12 bases. The CDR3 nucleotides read TGTGCCAGTAGTATCATCCCAAGCGGCACTGAAGCTTTCTTT. Residues: CASSIIPSGTEAFF.

The chain links TRBV30 to TRBJ2-3; 10 bases agree with TRBD2. Germline V lookup: CDR1 GTSNPN, CDR2 SVGIG (reference sequence). The CDR3 has 15 residues. J lost 4 bases, V lost 2 bases, and 6 bases had no gene match. CDR3 loop: CAWSPSGSRADTQYF. Written as DNA, the CDR3 is TGTGCCTGGAGTCCTAGCGGGAGTAGGGCAGATACGCAGTATTTT.

This clone was seen more than once but under ten times. The chain employs TRBV18 and TRBJ1-5; 8 bases map to TRBD1. Trimming at V came to 3 bases and at J to 4 bases, leaving 8 bases not matched to a gene. The germline V gene has CDR1 KGHSH and CDR2 LQKENI. This CDR3 is built from 16 residues. CDR3 DNA sequence: TGTGCCAGCTCACCGACGCTCAGACAGGGGAATCAGCCCCAGCATTTT. Its translation is CASSPTLRQGNQPQHF.

This clone was seen a handful of times. J is TRBJ2-7 and V is TRBV9, with D tentatively TRBD2 (6 bases). The V and J ends lost 0 bases and 4 bases respectively, with 11 bases between them. From germline, CDR1 is SGDLS and CDR2 YYNGEE. The CDR3 runs 14 residues. The CDR3 is CASSVGGAEYEQYF. The CDR3 nucleotides are TGTGCCAGCAGCGTAGGCGGGGCCGAATACGAGCAGTACTTC.

This clone was recorded a few times. The V gene is TRBV5-1, the J gene TRBJ2-7; tentative D call: TRBD1 (5 bases). This CDR3 has 13 amino acids. CDR1 SGHRS and CDR2 YFSETQ come from the germline V gene. The V and J ends lost 2 bases and 3 bases respectively, with 9 bases between them. Here the CDR3 reads CASSFDRVYEQYF. CDR3 nucleotide sequence: TGCGCCAGCAGCTTCGACAGAGTCTACGAGCAGTACTTC.

J is TRBJ2-5 and V is TRBV29-1; D perhaps matches TRBD1 (6 bases). This CDR3 has 12 amino acids. V gave up 6 bases and J gave up 2 bases, with 10 bases separating them. Looked up from germline, CDR1 is SQVTM and CDR2 is ANQGSEA. CDR3 loop: CSVHREQETQYF. The CDR3 nucleotides are TGCAGCGTGCACAGGGAGCAAGAGACCCAGTACTTC.

This clone was seen a few times. The rearrangement links TRBV19 to TRBJ2-1, with 8 bases aligning to TRBD1. The length of the CDR3 is 19 residues. The germline CDR1 and CDR2 sequences are LNHDA and SQIVND (reference sequence). Germline trimming cut 5 bases from V and 0 bases from J; bases unmatched to any gene: 15. CDR3 region: CASSWKGGQVVISYNEQFF. Here the CDR3 DNA reads TGTGCCAGTAGTTGGAAGGGGGGACAGGTCGTAATCTCCTACAATGAGCAGTTCTTC.

In this sample, this clone turned up a few times. CDR3 DNA: TGCGCCAGCAGCTTGGGCGACAGGGTGGGATCTGGCTACACCTTC. It codes for CASSLGDRVGSGYTF. The chain has TRBV5-1 and TRBJ1-2, with TRBD1 identical over 7 bases. This CDR3 is 15 amino acids long. Germline V CDR1 and CDR2: SGHRS, YFSETQ. V was clipped by 0 bases and J by 7 bases; unmatched bases: 9. The variable domain in full, with the rest retrieved from reference TRBV5-1 and TRBJ1-2, is KAGVTQTPRYLIKTRGQQVTLSCSPISGHRSVSWYQQTPGQGLQFLFEYFSETQRNKGNFPGRFSGRQFSNSRSEMNVSTLELGDSALYLCASSLGDRVGSGYTFGSGTRLTVV.

The rearrangement joins TRBV19 to TRBJ1-6; D is possibly TRBD1 (5 bases). Trimming removed 6 bases from V and 6 bases from J, with 15 bases in between. CDR1 and CDR2 from the germline V gene are LNHDA and SQIVND (reference sequence). CDR3 size: 15 residues. The CDR3 loop is CASRTGVLGNSPLHF. The DNA for the CDR3 is TGTGCCAGTAGAACGGGGGTATTGGGTAATTCACCCCTCCACTTT.